The clone carrying this T cell receptor (beta chain) was seen many times. Antigen specificity is unknown. This record comes from a study of spatial heterogeneity in lung cancer. Study observations and caveats: Expanded intratumoral alpha and beta TCR counts tracked tumor mutation counts.

TCRdb fed the 5' RACE reads into MiXCR, producing one record per CDR3 protein. The data hold approximately 94,000 distinct CDR3 sequences, with approximately 4.7% observed a single time. This sample's time point: sample taken at primary tumor resection. The germline gives CDR1 LGHDT, CDR2 YNNKEL (reference sequence). The V gene lost 4 bases and the J gene lost 4 bases, with 18 bases spanning the gap. CDR3 size: 16 residues. This receptor was obtained from a male donor with early-stage non-small cell lung cancer. The sample was lung tumor tissue, taken at surgery. The chain uses TRBV3-1 and TRBJ2-3, with D hard to call. The CDR3 region has the DNA TGTGCCAGCAGCCGGTATTACTGGACCAGATCAGATACGCAGTATTTT. This codes for CASSRYYWTRSDTQYF.